A selection of T cell receptor beta chains follows, all from one sample in a study of T cell repertoires in cytomegalovirus infection. Their recognized antigens are unknown. TCRdb recomputed calls from the reads with MiXCR, one row per CDR3 protein. The sample consists of 570,000 or so distinct CDR3 sequences, around two fifths of them appearing once. The starting material was cultured PBMCs, obtained from culture after CMV antigen stimulation. Receptor source: a human donor in good health (CMV status not recorded). Some clones in this sample may be carry-over from other donors' samples. Each CDR3 is given with its conserved first and last residue. Fields, in order: V gene, J gene, clone size, D gene, CDR3 DNA, CDR3 protein. The D gene is left open where the match is weak. Rows give clone size only sometimes, using once, few, many, or a class for an expanded clone.

V: TRBV11-2
J: TRBJ1-6
size: once
D: .
DNA: TGTGCCAGCACCTCCCGTCGGGGTTACTCACCCCTCCACTTT
CDR3: CASTSRRGYSPLHF

V: TRBV20-1
J: TRBJ2-5
size: .
D: .
DNA: TGCAGTGCTAAGGTGCCCTGGGGGCAAGAGACCCAGTACTTC
CDR3: CSAKVPWGQETQYF

V: TRBV2
J: TRBJ2-5
size: .
D: TRBD1
DNA: TGTGCCAGCAGTGGAGGGACAGGGAGGGAGACCCAGTACTTC
CDR3: CASSGGTGRETQYF

V: TRBV20-1
J: TRBJ2-7
size: .
D: TRBD1
DNA: TGCAGTGCCCTGGGACAGGGCTACGAGCAGTACTTC
CDR3: CSALGQGYEQYF

V: TRBV2
J: TRBJ1-2
size: few
D: .
DNA: TGTGCCAGCAGTGAGGGGGGGATCTCCAACTATGGCTACACCTTC
CDR3: CASSEGGISNYGYTF

V: TRBV27
J: TRBJ1-6
size: .
D: TRBD1
DNA: TGTGCCAGCAGCCTCGGGACAGGCTTCACCTATAATTCACCCCTCCACTTT
CDR3: CASSLGTGFTYNSPLHF

V: TRBV15
J: TRBJ1-1
size: .
D: .
DNA: TGTGCCACCAGCAGACAGGGTGTGACTGAAGCTTTATTT
CDR3: CATSRQGVTEALF

V: TRBV12-3/TRBV12-4
J: TRBJ1-6
size: .
D: .
DNA: TGTGCCAGCAGGCAGGAGAGCTCCTATAATTCACCCCTCCACTTT
CDR3: CASRQESSYNSPLHF

V: TRBV11-2
J: TRBJ2-3
size: .
D: TRBD2
DNA: TGTGCCAGCAGCTTAGGGTGGGACTACCCCCCCCGTGATACGCAGTATTTT
CDR3: CASSLGWDYPPRDTQYF

V: TRBV7-9
J: TRBJ2-7
size: many
D: .
DNA: TGTGCCAGCAGTTTAACAGGGCCCTACGAGCAGTACTTC
CDR3: CASSLTGPYEQYF

V: TRBV28
J: TRBJ2-5
size: few
D: .
DNA: TGTGCCAGCAGTCCTGAAAACATCTTAGAGACCCAGTACTTC
CDR3: CASSPENILETQYF

V: TRBV27
J: TRBJ1-1
size: .
D: .
DNA: TGTGCCAGCATGAGGGGTGGGCCTGTGAACACTGAAGCTTTCTTT
CDR3: CASMRGGPVNTEAFF

V: TRBV10-3
J: TRBJ1-2
size: .
D: .
DNA: TGTGCCATCAGTGAAGCGGGGAGGACGGCTAACTATGGCTACACCTTC
CDR3: CAISEAGRTANYGYTF

V: TRBV9
J: TRBJ1-1
size: few
D: .
DNA: TGTGCCAGCAGCGTCGCAGGGAACACTGAAGCTTTCTTT
CDR3: CASSVAGNTEAFF

V: TRBV2
J: TRBJ2-2
size: .
D: .
DNA: TGTGCCAGCAGTGTGGACACCGGGGAGCTGTTTTTT
CDR3: CASSVDTGELFF

V: TRBV7-2
J: TRBJ1-2
size: .
D: .
DNA: TGTGCCAGCAGCTTAGCCCGAGCAGGCTACTATGGCTACACCTTC
CDR3: CASSLARAGYYGYTF

V: TRBV27
J: TRBJ2-7
size: .
D: .
DNA: TGTGCCAGCACCACTAGAAGTGGCGAGCAGTACTTC
CDR3: CASTTRSGEQYF

V: TRBV7-8
J: TRBJ2-7
size: few
D: .
DNA: TGTGCCAGCAGCTTGGCCAGGGGTTCTCTCCGCGAGCAGTACTTC
CDR3: CASSLARGSLREQYF

V: TRBV19
J: TRBJ1-2
size: few
D: .
DNA: TGTGCCAGTATCCCACGATCCCCCGGCCGGACCTATGGCTACACCTTC
CDR3: CASIPRSPGRTYGYTF

V: TRBV28
J: TRBJ2-2
size: few
D: TRBD1
DNA: TGTGCCAGCAGTGCTCCGGGACAGGGGACCGGGGAGCTGTTTTTT
CDR3: CASSAPGQGTGELFF

V: TRBV7-2
J: TRBJ2-1
size: few
D: .
DNA: TGTGCCAGCAGCCCACGAAGGCCGTACAATGAGCAGTTCTTC
CDR3: CASSPRRPYNEQFF

V: TRBV18
J: TRBJ2-1
size: .
D: TRBD2
DNA: TGTGCCAGCTCCCCCTCGGGGGAGGGTGAGCAGTTCTTC
CDR3: CASSPSGEGEQFF

V: TRBV14
J: TRBJ1-1
size: few
D: .
DNA: TGTGCCAGCAGCCACGATCCCAGGTGGGACACTGAAGCTTTCTTT
CDR3: CASSHDPRWDTEAFF

V: TRBV6-2/TRBV6-3
J: TRBJ2-1
size: few
D: .
DNA: TGTGCCAGCAGTTACAACAGAGTAACCTACAATGAGCAGTTCTTC
CDR3: CASSYNRVTYNEQFF

V: TRBV7-2
J: TRBJ1-2
size: once
D: TRBD1
DNA: TGTGCCAGCAGCTTAGTATCAGGGGGCAGAAATTATGGCTACACCTTC
CDR3: CASSLVSGGRNYGYTF

V: TRBV7-2
J: TRBJ1-2
size: few
D: TRBD1
DNA: TGTGCCAGCACGCAGGGGGCTCTTTATGGCTACACCTTC
CDR3: CASTQGALYGYTF

V: TRBV5-6
J: TRBJ1-2
size: .
D: .
DNA: TGTGCCAGCAGCTTGGCCGCGGGGGCCTTCGCTCGTGGCTACACCTTC
CDR3: CASSLAAGAFARGYTF

V: TRBV11-2
J: TRBJ2-7
size: .
D: .
DNA: TGTGCCAGCAGCTTAAGGGTTTATGCCGAGCAGTACTTC
CDR3: CASSLRVYAEQYF

V: TRBV19
J: TRBJ2-1
size: .
D: TRBD1
DNA: TGTGCCAGTAGTATAGGGAGGGGGACAGGGTTTGATGAGCAGTTCTTC
CDR3: CASSIGRGTGFDEQFF

V: TRBV27
J: TRBJ1-1
size: .
D: .
DNA: TGTGCCAGCAGTTTCACAGGTGCGGCAGCTTTCTTT
CDR3: CASSFTGAAAFF

V: TRBV7-6
J: TRBJ1-6
size: few
D: .
DNA: TGTGCCAGCAGTCTTAGCCGGGGTTTTAATTCACCCCTCCACTTT
CDR3: CASSLSRGFNSPLHF

V: TRBV4-3
J: TRBJ2-1
size: .
D: TRBD2
DNA: TGCGCCAGCAGCCGCGGACTAGCGGGATTTAGTGAGCAGTTCTTC
CDR3: CASSRGLAGFSEQFF

V: TRBV20-1
J: TRBJ1-2
size: .
D: .
DNA: TGCAGTGCTCGAAACCACAGGGCATTCTATGGCTACACCTTC
CDR3: CSARNHRAFYGYTF

V: TRBV7-2
J: TRBJ1-2
size: .
D: TRBD1
DNA: TGTGCCAGCAGCGTCGGACAGGGAAACTATGGCTACACCTTC
CDR3: CASSVGQGNYGYTF

V: TRBV7-2
J: TRBJ2-2
size: few
D: TRBD2
DNA: TGTGCCAGCAGCTCTAAGACTAGCGGGAGGGGGGAGCTGTTTTTT
CDR3: CASSSKTSGRGELFF

V: TRBV12-3/TRBV12-4
J: TRBJ2-5
size: .
D: TRBD2
DNA: TGTGCCAGCAGTTTCTCCGGGAGGACGGAGACCCAGTACTTC
CDR3: CASSFSGRTETQYF